Each of the 17 T cell receptor beta chains below was sequenced from the same sample in a study of response to subunit inactivated influenza vaccine (dated by TCRdb to 2017 to 2018). Receptor libraries were prepared by RT-PCR. Sequenced using an Illumina HiSeq 2500. TCRdb cleaned the public reads at Q25 with fastp, built clones with MiXCR and kept in-frame beta chains. Entries that share a CDR3 protein sequence are merged under the most common genes and DNA. In all, the sample holds 700,000 to 900,000 distinct CDR3 sequences, and 21% of those were seen once. Together, the top ten hold about a tenth of the sample. The sample was PBMCs from blood, taken roughly 5 days after vaccination. Receptors originate from a man aged 45 to 65 who received an inactivated influenza vaccine. Donor details come from another sample of the same person, matched by shared clones.

In its sample, this clonotype was seen a few times. This chain joins TRBV29-1 and TRBJ2-1, with TRBD2 matching over 14 bases. Germline loops: CDR1 SQVTM, CDR2 ANQGSEA. This CDR3 has 16 residues. The V gene end was trimmed by 3 bases and the J gene end by 5 bases; junction bases not matched to a gene: 6. The CDR3 here is CSVDGTSGRYDNEQFF. Here the CDR3 DNA reads TGCAGCGTTGATGGGACTAGCGGGAGATATGACAATGAGCAGTTCTTC.

The chain carries TRBV7-9 and TRBJ2-3; perhaps D is TRBD1 or TRBD2 (5 bases each). The CDR3 totals 15 residues. Trimming pared 0 bases from V and 1 base from J, leaving 8 bases between. Germline CDR1 is SEHNR and CDR2 is FQNEAQ (reference sequence). In nucleotides, the CDR3 is TGTGCCAGCAGCTTAGCCGGGACCCGCACAGATACGCAGTATTTT. Translated: CASSLAGTRTDTQYF. The whole variable domain, remainder taken from reference TRBV7-9 and TRBJ2-3, is DTGVSQNPRHKITKRGQNVTFRCDPISEHNRLYWYRQTLGQGPEFLTYFQNEAQLEKSRLLSDRFSAERPKGSFSTLEIQRTEQGDSAMYLCASSLAGTRTDTQYFGPGTRLTVL.

This clonotype was seen a handful of times. The chain couples TRBV2 to TRBJ2-7, with 13 bases aligning to TRBD2. V dropped 6 bases and J dropped 0; count of bases not matched to a gene: 5. This CDR3 has 16 residues. Looked up from germline, CDR1 is SNHLY and CDR2 is FYNNEI. The CDR3 spells CASSLGLAGYSYEQYF. The CDR3 region has the DNA TGTGCCAGCAGCCTGGGACTAGCGGGATACTCCTACGAGCAGTACTTC.

V usage is TRBV3-1 and J usage is TRBJ1-2; D remains unclear. CDR3 size: 14 residues. Germline lookup yields CDR1 LGHDT and CDR2 YNNKEL (reference sequence). The ends were cut back, 5 bases at V and 7 bases at J, with 17 bases in the middle. The CDR3 region is CASSDVGQFPGYTF. The CDR3, as DNA: TGTGCCAGCAGCGATGTCGGCCAATTCCCTGGCTACACCTTC.

The rearrangement links TRBV20-1 to TRBJ2-2, with 10 bases identical to TRBD1. Germline CDR1 is DFQATT and CDR2 is SNEGSKA (reference sequence). CDR3 length: 12 amino acids. Here the CDR3 reads CKGQGVFGELFF. In DNA form, the CDR3 reads TGCAAAGGACAGGGGGTTTTCGGGGAGCTGTTTTTT.

J is TRBJ2-3 and V is TRBV15; TRBD2 aligns across 11 bases. In germline, CDR1 is LNHNV, CDR2 YYDKDF (reference sequence). With V trimmed by 0 bases and J by 2 bases, 4 bases remained unmatched. The CDR3 length is 17 residues. Written as DNA, the CDR3 is TGTGCCACCAGCAGAGAAGCTAGCGGGGGGTACACAGATACGCAGTATTTT. Amino acids: CATSREASGGYTDTQYF.

V gene TRBV7-2 combines with J gene TRBJ1-1; D remains ambiguous. CDR1 and CDR2 (germline): SGHTA, FQGNSA. This CDR3 is 13 amino acids long. The V gene lost 5 bases and the J gene lost 0 bases, with 7 bases spanning the gap. The CDR3 reads CASSPWVNTEAFF. CDR3 bases: TGTGCCAGCAGCCCCTGGGTGAACACTGAAGCTTTCTTT.

This clonotype occurred a few times. The CDR3 nucleotides read TGCGCCAGCAGCTTGGAGACGGGGGCTGCCTACAATGAGCAGTTCTTC. Amino acid sequence: CASSLETGAAYNEQFF. The J gene is TRBJ2-1, the V gene TRBV5-1, with D perhaps being TRBD1 or TRBD2 (6 bases each). CDR3 length: 16 amino acids. Deletions cut 0 bases from V and 2 bases from J, with 12 bases between. Germline assignment: CDR1 SGHRS and CDR2 YFSETQ.

The chain combines TRBV3-1 with TRBJ1-1; maybe TRBD1 (5 bases). Trimming took off 1 base at V and 4 bases at J, with 16 bases between the two ends. There are 16 residues in the CDR3. CDR1 and CDR2 (germline): LGHDT, YNNKEL (reference sequence). This CDR3 reads CASSQGSVGGRTEAFF. The DNA for the CDR3 is TGTGCCAGCAGCCAAGGCTCGGTTGGGGGACGCACTGAAGCTTTCTTT. Filled out from reference TRBV3-1 and TRBJ1-1, the complete variable domain reads DTAVSQTPKYLVTQMGNDKSIKCEQNLGHDTMYWYKQDSKKFLKIMFSYNNKELIINETVPNRFSPKSPDKAHLNLHINSLELGDSAVYFCASSQGSVGGRTEAFFGQGTRLTVV.

This clonotype has more than one count but fewer than ten. This chain links TRBV5-1 with TRBJ2-7; TRBD2 aligns across 9 bases. CDR1 is SGHRS, CDR2 YFSETQ, per germline. Trimming removed 1 base from V and 3 bases from J; junction bases left unmatched: 2. The CDR3 loop spans 14 amino acids. The CDR3 spells CASSLFSGSYEQYF. CDR3 sequence (DNA): TGCGCCAGCAGCTTGTTTAGCGGGAGCTACGAGCAGTACTTC.

Note on this clonotype: An end of the junction differs from the germline gene, which may be a read error. The chain uses TRBV10-3 and TRBJ2-1; D might be TRBD1 or TRBD2, each matching 6 bases. CDR3 length: 15 residues. Germline CDR1 is ENHRY and CDR2 is SYGVKD. The CDR3 nucleotides are TGTACCATCAGGGGAGGACAGTCCGCCTACAATGAGCAGTTCTTC. It yields the protein CTIRGGQSAYNEQFF.

This clonotype showed up just a few times. The rearrangement uses TRBV5-1 and TRBJ1-1; the match to TRBD1 covers 8 bases. After removal of 0 bases from V and 4 bases from J, the junction contained 5 bases not matched to a gene. CDR1 and CDR2 from the germline V gene are SGHRS and YFSETQ. The CDR3 is made up of 15 amino acids. The CDR3 loop reads CASSLGRTGFTEAFF. The CDR3 bases are TGCGCCAGCAGCTTGGGTCGGACAGGGTTCACTGAAGCTTTCTTT.

This chain uses TRBV7-2 with TRBJ2-1, with 8 bases identical to TRBD2. Looked up from germline, CDR1 is SGHTA and CDR2 is FQGNSA. J was trimmed by 7 bases and V by 1 base; bases with no gene match: 9. There are 16 residues in the CDR3. CDR3 loop: CASSLVPGGGFNEQFF. As DNA, the CDR3 is TGTGCCAGCAGCTTAGTGCCCGGGGGGGGTTTTAATGAGCAGTTCTTC. Looking up the rest from reference TRBV7-2 and TRBJ2-1 gives the full variable domain: GAGVSQSPSNKVTEKGKDVELRCDPISGHTALYWYRQSLGQGLEFLIYFQGNSAPDKSGLPSDRFSAERTGGSVSTLTIQRTQQEDSAVYLCASSLVPGGGFNEQFFGPGTRLTVL.

The table lists this clonotype with a few counts. The V call is TRBV12-3 or TRBV12-4, the J call TRBJ2-1, with D tentatively TRBD2 (5 bases). The V end lost 7 bases, the J end lost 8 bases, and 21 bases lay between the germline ends. The CDR3 consists of 15 residues. CDR3: CASTPDGKTSDEQFF. The CDR3 nucleotides are TGTGCCAGCACTCCTGACGGGAAGACCAGCGATGAGCAGTTCTTC.

Only a few counts were recorded for this clonotype. The chain recombines TRBV29-1 with TRBJ2-2; TRBD1 matches at 7 bases. The germline CDR1 and CDR2 sequences are SQVTM and ANQGSEA. Trimming at V came to 3 bases and at J to 1 base, leaving 14 bases not matched to a gene. This CDR3 is built from 18 residues. The CDR3 DNA reads TGCAGCGTTGATAACGGGACAGCTGATAATAGGAACACCGGGGAGCTGTTTTTT. Its protein product is CSVDNGTADNRNTGELFF.

The chain recombines TRBV7-9 with TRBJ2-2, with 8 bases that match TRBD1. CDR1 is SEHNR, CDR2 FQNEAQ, per germline (reference sequence). The CDR3 totals 14 residues. J lost 6 bases, V lost 4 bases, and 4 bases had no gene match. CDR3 in DNA: TGTGCCAGCAGCTCTCAGGACAGGGCCGGGGAGCTGTTTTTT. The encoded protein is CASSSQDRAGELFF.

The chain is built from TRBV4-2 and TRBJ2-7, with D hard to call. CDR3 length equals 15 residues. The germline gives CDR1 LGHNA, CDR2 YNFKEQ. The V end was cut by 0 bases, the J end by 6 bases, with 15 bases between. The DNA of the CDR3 is TGTGCCAGCAGCCAAGATCTTTCAGGAACGGGCGAGCAGTACTTC. Translated: CASSQDLSGTGEQYF.